This T cell receptor beta chain was observed in a study of cytotoxic CD8 clonotypes in ibrutinib-treated CLL. Comment on this clone: As yet, its antigen is unknown.

V lost 7 bases, J lost 5 bases, and 19 bases lay in between. The CDR3 contains 15 residues. The germline gives CDR1 SNHLY, CDR2 FYNNEI. Study observations and caveats: Public clonotypes were seen rarely and were contracted or stable on treatment.

Using immunoSEQ multiplex PCR, the repertoire was profiled, and TCRdb retains in-frame clones only, with some absent. The profile shows 300,000 to 350,000 clones, roughly 80% of them singletons. The J gene is TRBJ2-3, the V gene TRBV2; D is possibly TRBD2 (7 bases). The sample consisted of PBMCs, taken before ibrutinib treatment. The receptor was derived from a human donor with chronic lymphocytic leukemia. The CDR3 region has the DNA TGTGCCAGCAACCAGGGGCGGGAGTTGGTAGATACGCAGTATTTT. This encodes CASNQGRELVDTQYF.